Listed below are T cell receptor beta chains from one sample, sequenced in a study of T cell responses to AZD1222 COVID-19 vaccine. Method: immunoSEQ multiplex PCR; TCRdb's copy keeps in-frame clones and lacks some. The sample consists of under 95,000 clones, around 88% of them appearing once. Sequenced here: peripheral blood, sampled 28 days after the second AZD1222 dose. Every receptor here comes from an adult who received the AZD1222 COVID-19 vaccine. CDR3s leave out the opening cysteine and the closing phenylalanine or tryptophan. D genes are given only for firm matches.

J | V | D | CDR3
TRBJ1-6 | TRBV7-8 | TRBD1 | ASSPDRTNSPLH
TRBJ1-1 | TRBV7-3 | TRBD1 | ASSLRDSGNTEAF
TRBJ1-2 | TRBV11-2 | NA | ASSLVFMGNYGYT
TRBJ2-7 | TRBV12-3/TRBV12-4 | NA | ASSFESYYEQY
TRBJ2-7 | TRBV23-1 | TRBD1 | ASSRDSSTLRSYEQY
TRBJ1-2 | TRBV2 | NA | ASNQPGGSFYGYT
TRBJ2-7 | TRBV4-1 | NA | ASSQDVYEQY
TRBJ2-3 | TRBV7-6 | NA | ASSLGLQGSTTDTQY
TRBJ2-2 | TRBV7-6 | NA | ASSAYSGQNTGELF
TRBJ1-2 | TRBV7-8 | TRBD1 | ASSYRDRGDYGYT
TRBJ2-5 | TRBV7-3 | TRBD1 | ASSQNYRGGETQY
TRBJ2-7 | TRBV29-1 | NA | SASYSGGREQY
TRBJ2-3 | TRBV6-4 | NA | ASSDSVGGTDTQY
TRBJ1-2 | TRBV3-1/TRBV3-2 | NA | ASSQGGDGYT
TRBJ2-7 | TRBV19 | NA | ASSIGPAPISYEQY
TRBJ1-1 | TRBV7-9 | NA | ASSYEWGGTEAF
TRBJ1-6 | TRBV3-1/TRBV3-2 | NA | ASSQRVQGGVPYNSPLH
TRBJ2-1 | TRBV11-1 | TRBD2 | ASSQSSGLGNEQF
TRBJ2-7 | TRBV29-1 | NA | SAEPGPDPHEQY
TRBJ1-1 | TRBV5-1 | NA | ASSPGADYMNTEAF
TRBJ1-2 | TRBV6-5 | TRBD1 | ASSPETGVARGYT